This is a list of T cell receptor beta chains from one sample in a study of cytotoxic CD8 clonotypes in ibrutinib-treated CLL. Sequenced by immunoSEQ multiplex PCR; TCRdb stores in-frame clones only, minus some. The sample includes roughly 160,000 clones, more than 75% seen only once; the top ten take under 2.5%. Sequences were derived from PBMCs, sampled after 12 months of ibrutinib treatment. The source is a human donor with chronic lymphocytic leukemia. Each CDR3 is given without its conserved first and last residue.

TRBV28,TRBJ2-5,ASSPTGTTRPGLAPGTQY
TRBV7-2,TRBJ1-1,ASSSIRGTEAF
TRBV28,TRBJ1-2,ASSVQGAFYGYT
TRBV25-1,TRBJ2-2,ASSDTGYTGELF
TRBV18,TRBJ2-7,ASSRDHGYEQY
TRBV21-1,TRBJ2-7,ASRKQTPGSPYEQY
TRBV29-1,TRBJ1-4,SVVGFSNEKLF
TRBV6-6,TRBJ2-5,ASSYVTGTSGETQY
TRBV28,TRBJ2-7,ASSTGLYEQY
TRBV19,TRBJ2-3,ASSLGGWGTDTQY
TRBV7-2,TRBJ2-7,ASSSERGGSYEQY
TRBV7-9,TRBJ2-5,ASSRRGGGRQETQY